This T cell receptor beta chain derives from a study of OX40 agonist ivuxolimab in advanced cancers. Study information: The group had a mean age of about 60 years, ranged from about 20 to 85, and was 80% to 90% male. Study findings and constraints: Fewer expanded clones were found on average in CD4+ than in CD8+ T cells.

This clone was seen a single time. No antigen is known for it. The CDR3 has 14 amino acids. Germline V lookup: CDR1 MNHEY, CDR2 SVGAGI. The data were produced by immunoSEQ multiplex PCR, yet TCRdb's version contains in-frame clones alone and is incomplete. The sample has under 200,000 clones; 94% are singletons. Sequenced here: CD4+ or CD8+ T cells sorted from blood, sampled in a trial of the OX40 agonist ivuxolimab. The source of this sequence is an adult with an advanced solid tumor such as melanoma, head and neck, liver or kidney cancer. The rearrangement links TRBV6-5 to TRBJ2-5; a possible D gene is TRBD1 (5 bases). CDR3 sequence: CAAHSRQHQETQYF. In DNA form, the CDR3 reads TGTGCAGCCCATTCCCGACAGCACCAAGAGACCCAGTACTTC.